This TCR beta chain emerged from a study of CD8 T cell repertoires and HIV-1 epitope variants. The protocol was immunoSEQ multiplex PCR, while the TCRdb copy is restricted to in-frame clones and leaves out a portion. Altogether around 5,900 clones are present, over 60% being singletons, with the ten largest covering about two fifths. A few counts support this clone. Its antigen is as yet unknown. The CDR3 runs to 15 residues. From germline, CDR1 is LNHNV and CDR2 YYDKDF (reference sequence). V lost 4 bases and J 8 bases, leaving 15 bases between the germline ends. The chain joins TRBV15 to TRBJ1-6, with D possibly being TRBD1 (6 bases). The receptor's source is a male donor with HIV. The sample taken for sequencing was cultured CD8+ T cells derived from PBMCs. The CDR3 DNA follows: TGTGCCACCAGCACGGGGGACAACCTTTATTCACCCCTCCACTTT. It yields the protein CATSTGDNLYSPLHF.